These 27 T cell receptor beta chains were all obtained from the same sample, sequenced in a study of T cells after yellow fever vaccination (dated by TCRdb to about 2019). The library was built by means of 5' RACE. Sequencing was carried out with an Illumina HiSeq 2500. The public reads were quality trimmed at Q25 with fastp and then assembled into clones with MiXCR by TCRdb, keeping productive beta chains. Here each entry gathers all rows of one CDR3 protein and keeps the most common genes and DNA. The sample includes approximately 70,000 distinct CDR3 sequences, with less than 8.5% observed a single time. Around 37% of the sample goes to the ten largest clones. The sample's treatment or condition label, in plain terms: live attenuated yellow fever vaccine strain. Sample: CD8+ T cells sorted from PBMCs, taken about 49 days after the first yellow fever vaccination. These receptors all stem from a man in his late teens or twenties who received the YFV17D yellow fever vaccine.

V gene TRBV14 combines with J gene TRBJ1-2, with a tentative D call TRBD1 (5 bases). This CDR3 comprises 14 residues. Germline lookup yields CDR1 SGHDN and CDR2 FVKESK. V lost 0 bases to trimming and J lost 4 bases, with 9 bases between them. The CDR3 reads CASSQDQGLYGYTF. The CDR3 DNA follows: TGTGCCAGCAGCCAAGACCAGGGACTCTATGGCTACACCTTC.

This clonotype was seen at least ten times. This chain connects TRBV7-9 to TRBJ2-7; D is possibly TRBD1 (5 bases). CDR3 length: 13 residues. The V gene lost 4 bases and the J gene lost 0 bases, with 7 bases spanning the gap. Germline CDR1 is SEHNR and CDR2 is FQNEAQ (reference sequence). This chain's CDR3 is CASSSRVSYEQYV. The CDR3 DNA reads TGTGCCAGCAGCTCCAGGGTCTCCTACGAGCAGTACGTC.

The rearrangement joins TRBV29-1 to TRBJ2-6; 8 bases fit TRBD1. The CDR3 loop spans 15 amino acids. Germline CDR1 is SQVTM and CDR2 is ANQGSEA. After removal of 4 bases from V and 1 base from J, the junction contained 3 bases not matched to a gene. Written as DNA, the CDR3 is TGCAGCGTTGTGAGACAGGGGTCTGGGGCCAACGTCCTGACTTTC. This translates into CSVVRQGSGANVLTF.

The chain couples TRBV20-1 to TRBJ2-1; TRBD1 matches 11 bases. The CDR3 length is 14 residues. Germline CDR1 DFQATT, CDR2 SNEGSKA (reference sequence). V was clipped by 5 bases and J by 0 bases; unmatched bases: 0. The CDR3 region is CSAGTGGSYNEQFF. The CDR3 DNA reads TGCAGTGCTGGGACAGGGGGCTCCTACAATGAGCAGTTCTTC.

Many counts were recorded for this clonotype. The V and J genes are TRBV5-1 and TRBJ1-1, with TRBD1 identical over 7 bases. The CDR3 contains 15 residues. The V gene end was trimmed by 1 base and the J gene end by 0 bases; junction bases not matched to a gene: 3. Germline assignment: CDR1 SGHRS and CDR2 YFSETQ. The CDR3 reads CASSLMTGLNTEAFF. The DNA of the CDR3 is TGCGCCAGCAGCTTGATGACAGGGCTGAACACTGAAGCTTTCTTT.

This clonotype appeared many times. The chain couples TRBV7-2 to TRBJ1-2; 7 nucleotides match TRBD1. The CDR3 consists of 17 residues. V shed 5 bases, J shed 1 base, and the junction held 13 bases outside the gene matches. CDR1 is SGHTA and CDR2 is FQGNSA in the germline V gene. This CDR3 is CASSLSGTDEFNYGYTF. The CDR3, as DNA: TGTGCCAGCAGCCTGTCCGGGACAGACGAATTTAACTATGGCTACACCTTC.

The rearrangement uses TRBV7-3 and TRBJ2-1; tentatively, D is TRBD2 (5 bases). CDR1 is SGHTA, CDR2 FQGTGA, per germline. The V gene lost 5 bases and the J gene lost 0 bases, with 11 bases spanning the gap. The CDR3 has 15 residues. CDR3 sequence reads: CASSPRTGSYNEQFF. CDR3 in DNA: TGTGCCAGCAGCCCACGGACTGGCTCCTACAATGAGCAGTTCTTC. The complete variable domain, with remaining parts taken from reference TRBV7-3 and TRBJ2-1, reads GAGVSQTPSNKVTEKGKYVELRCDPISGHTALYWYRQSLGQGPEFLIYFQGTGAADDSGLPNDRFFAVRPEGSVSTLKIQRTERGDSAVYLCASSPRTGSYNEQFFGPGTRLTVL.

The chain couples TRBV4-1 to TRBJ1-2; the D gene is possibly TRBD1 (6 bases). Per germline, CDR1 MGHRA and CDR2 YSYEKL. The V end lost 0 bases, the J end lost 5 bases, and 13 bases lay between the germline ends. The CDR3 length is 15 residues. The CDR3 protein is CASSQDSHREYGYTF. The CDR3 nucleotides read TGCGCCAGCAGCCAAGATAGTCACAGGGAATATGGCTACACCTTC.

This clonotype was recorded a few times. The junction does not match germline at one end; this may be a read error. The genes are TRBV27 and TRBJ1-1, with TRBD1 as a possible D gene (5 bases). Germline lookup yields CDR1 MNHEY and CDR2 SMNVEV (reference sequence). The CDR3 consists of 14 residues. CDR3 loop: CASSISGMDTEAFF. CDR3 nucleotides: TGTGCCAGCAGTATATCAGGGATGGACACTGAAGCTTTCTTT.

The genes are TRBV20-1 and TRBJ1-5; TRBD1 might be the D (5 bases). This CDR3 spans 16 amino acids. Per germline, CDR1 DFQATT and CDR2 SNEGSKA (reference sequence). With 6 bases removed from V and 0 bases from J, the gap between germline ends came to 18 bases. CDR3 DNA: TGCAGTGCCCGAGCCCGCGGGACTGATAGCAATCAGCCCCAGCATTTT. It is translated as CSARARGTDSNQPQHF.

This clonotype was seen at least ten times. The chain links TRBV3-1 to TRBJ2-7; D is ambiguous. This CDR3 is 11 amino acids long. Germline V gene sequence: CDR1 LGHDT, CDR2 YNNKEL (reference sequence). V lost 5 bases, J lost 2 bases, and 4 bases lay in between. The CDR3 sequence: CASSYAYEQYF. CDR3 DNA: TGTGCCAGCAGCTATGCCTACGAGCAGTACTTC.

This clonotype was recorded at least ten times. V is TRBV9 and J is TRBJ1-1; D is unresolved. Germline lookup yields CDR1 SGDLS and CDR2 YYNGEE. This CDR3 is built from 15 residues. Between the trimmed V and J ends, which lost 1 base and 1 base, there was a span of 11 bases. This CDR3 reads CASSVRRDGNTEAFF. The DNA for the CDR3 is TGTGCCAGCAGCGTAAGGCGAGACGGGAACACTGAAGCTTTCTTT.

This clonotype occurred a few times. This sequence joins TRBV7-8 and TRBJ2-7, with a tentative D call TRBD1 (6 bases). V shed 3 bases and J shed 2 bases, with 23 bases lying between them. CDR1 SGHVS and CDR2 FQNEAQ come from the germline V gene. The CDR3 is 18 residues long. This chain's CDR3 is CASSFAGVVQGPTYEQYV. In nucleotides, the CDR3 is TGTGCCAGCAGCTTCGCAGGTGTTGTGCAGGGGCCTACCTACGAGCAGTACGTC.

This clonotype was found many times. The J gene is TRBJ2-3, the V gene TRBV4-2; a weak D match, TRBD1 (6 bases). V was pared by 1 base and J by 0 bases, with 11 bases between. CDR3 length equals 16 residues. Germline V CDR1 and CDR2: LGHNA, YNFKEQ. CDR3: CASSQGDRPSTDTQYF. For the CDR3, the DNA is TGTGCCAGCAGCCAAGGTGACAGGCCCAGCACAGATACGCAGTATTTT.

Many counts were recorded for this clonotype. The gene calls are TRBV4-3 and TRBJ2-1, with D uncertain. CDR1 and CDR2 (germline): LGHNA, YSLEER. V lost 1 base, J lost 3 bases, and 10 bases lay in between. This CDR3 comprises 15 residues. Here the CDR3 reads CASSQASEFYNEQFF. As DNA, the CDR3 is TGCGCCAGCAGCCAAGCTTCGGAGTTCTACAATGAGCAGTTCTTC.

Ten or more counts support this clonotype. The J gene is TRBJ2-7, the V gene TRBV20-1, with D possibly called TRBD1 or TRBD2 (6 bases each). The CDR3 loop spans 12 amino acids. Germline-derived CDR1 and CDR2 are DFQATT and SNEGSKA (reference sequence). The germline V and J ends were trimmed by 6 bases and 5 bases, with 14 bases remaining between them. The CDR3 region is CSAKRGANEQYF. The CDR3, as DNA: TGCAGTGCCAAGAGGGGGGCCAACGAGCAGTACTTC.

The V gene is TRBV7-6, the J gene TRBJ2-7; perhaps TRBD2 as D (6 bases). The CDR3 runs to 14 residues. Per the germline V gene, CDR1 is SGHVS and CDR2 is FNYEAQ. V was shortened by 0 bases and J by 4 bases, with 10 bases between the two germline ends. The CDR3 here is CASSLAERVYEQYF. The CDR3 DNA reads as TGTGCCAGCAGCTTAGCAGAGCGGGTATACGAGCAGTACTTC. The entire variable domain, with the rest obtained from reference TRBV7-6 and TRBJ2-7, is as follows: GAGVSQSPRYKVTKRGQDVALRCDPISGHVSLYWYRQALGQGPEFLTYFNYEAQQDKSGLPNDRFSAERPEGSISTLTIQRTEQRDSAMYRCASSLAERVYEQYFGPGTRLTVT.

This clonotype came up a few times. This sequence joins TRBV27 and TRBJ1-2; no definite D call. The V end was cut by 5 bases, the J end by 0 bases, with 13 bases between. This CDR3 region has 15 residues. Looked up from germline, CDR1 is MNHEY and CDR2 is SMNVEV (reference sequence). The CDR3 sequence is CASSPGLGANYGYTF. DNA for the CDR3: TGTGCCAGCAGTCCCGGACTGGGAGCTAACTATGGCTACACCTTC.

This clonotype appeared many times. V gene TRBV4-3 combines with J gene TRBJ2-7; 7 nucleotides line up with TRBD1. CDR1 is LGHNA and CDR2 is YSLEER in the germline V gene. V dropped 5 bases and J dropped 4; count of bases not matched to a gene: 8. The CDR3 extends over 14 amino acids. Written as DNA, the CDR3 is TGCGCCAGCAGCTATGCCGGGACAGAGTACGAGCAGTACTTC. It yields the protein CASSYAGTEYEQYF.

The V gene is TRBV5-6, the J gene TRBJ2-1; a weak D match, TRBD1 (6 bases). Germline assignment: CDR1 SGHDT and CDR2 YYEEEE. This CDR3 region has 14 residues. The germline V and J ends were trimmed by 3 bases and 7 bases, with 14 bases remaining between them. In DNA form, the CDR3 reads TGTGCCAGCAGCTGCCGGGACACGTGGAATGAGCAGTTCTTC. This gives the protein CASSCRDTWNEQFF.

This clonotype appeared a few times. The chain joins TRBV29-1 to TRBJ2-7; TRBD1 might be the D (6 bases). This CDR3 is built from 13 residues. The V end lost 5 bases, the J end lost 3 bases, and 14 bases lay between the germline ends. Looked up from germline, CDR1 is SQVTM and CDR2 is ANQGSEA. The DNA for the CDR3 is TGCAGCGTTCTGACAGGAACAAGCTACGAGCAGTACGTC. Its translation is CSVLTGTSYEQYV.

This clonotype showed up just a few times. The chain couples TRBV11-2 to TRBJ2-6; D is perhaps TRBD2 (5 bases). V was trimmed by 5 bases and J by 0 bases, leaving 17 bases between them. CDR3 length equals 18 residues. CDR1 is SGHAT, CDR2 FQNNGV, per germline. The CDR3 DNA reads as TGTGCCAGCAGCCCACCCAGCGGACTGCTCTCTGGGGCCAACGTCCTGACTTTC. Its protein is CASSPPSGLLSGANVLTF.

This clonotype was seen at least ten times. The chain employs TRBV11-2 and TRBJ2-3; D is perhaps TRBD2 (7 bases). V lost 4 bases to trimming and J lost 0 bases, with 14 bases between them. Germline-derived CDR1 and CDR2 are SGHAT and FQNNGV. This CDR3 has 16 amino acids. The CDR3 DNA sequence: TGTGCCAGCAGCTCCAGATCGGGGGGCAGCACAGATACGCAGTATTTT. It codes for CASSSRSGGSTDTQYF.

This clonotype occurred many times. The genes are TRBV20-1 and TRBJ2-1; possibly TRBD1 for D (5 bases). CDR3 length equals 13 residues. Germline-derived CDR1 and CDR2 are DFQATT and SNEGSKA (reference sequence). V lost 4 bases to trimming and J lost 4 bases, with 11 bases between them. The CDR3 DNA follows: TGCAGTGCTATATACGACAGTTACAATGAGCAGTTCTTC. The encoded protein is CSAIYDSYNEQFF.

This clonotype showed up many times. This chain uses TRBV20-1 with TRBJ1-4; D gene unclear. In germline, CDR1 is DFQATT, CDR2 SNEGSKA (reference sequence). The CDR3 consists of 14 residues. Trimming removed 1 base at V and 0 bases at J, with 6 bases between. The CDR3 bases are TGCAGTGCTAGAGGAAGAGCAACTAATGAAAAACTGTTTTTT. It yields the protein CSARGRATNEKLFF.

This clonotype appeared many times. This chain links TRBV7-9 with TRBJ2-1, with TRBD2 as a possible D gene (5 bases). The V and J ends lost 0 bases and 10 bases respectively, with 7 bases between them. The CDR3 loop spans 12 amino acids. CDR1 and CDR2 (germline): SEHNR, FQNEAQ (reference sequence). The DNA of the CDR3 is TGTGCCAGCAGCTTAGCGCCGGGAGAGCAGTTCTTC. It encodes CASSLAPGEQFF.

The genes are TRBV7-8 and TRBJ2-5; the D is unclear. Germline values: CDR1 SGHVS, CDR2 FQNEAQ. The CDR3 runs 14 residues. Deletions cut 3 bases from V and 6 bases from J, with 14 bases between. In DNA, the CDR3 is TGTGCCAGCAGCTTGTCTCCAGTACGCCAGACCCAGTACTTC. As protein: CASSLSPVRQTQYF.